This T cell receptor beta chain was profiled in a study of T cells in Graves' hyperthyroidism and ophthalmopathy. Calling Graves' hyperthyroidism stable meant ophthalmopathy did not progress within 18 months. On this clonotype: Its antigen is not known.

Amplified TCR beta CDR3 regions derived from RNA transcripts. HTBI primers were employed in a first-round RT-PCR of the TCR CDR3. One entry per CDR3 protein results from TCRdb running MiXCR on the multiplex PCR reads. The sample yields about 720,000 distinct CDR3 sequences, over 15% seen once. Overall study results and limits: Before onset, by a median of around six months, the model predicted ophthalmopathy. Blood shared most expanded thyroid clonotypes above 0.001.

Trimming removed 10 bases from V and 2 bases from J, with 14 bases in between. The length of the CDR3 is 13 residues. Germline V gives CDR1 ENHRY, CDR2 SYGVKD. The clonotype originates from a man aged 18 to 29 with Graves' hyperthyroidism. What was sequenced was blood. V usage is TRBV10-3 and J usage is TRBJ2-5; a weak D match, TRBD1 (6 bases). This CDR3 reads CATRGRIQETQYF. DNA of the CDR3: TGTGCCACCAGGGGACGGATACAAGAGACCCAGTACTTC.